The source of this T cell receptor beta chain is a study of T-cell memory formation after mild COVID-19. CDR3 size: 13 residues. Germline values: CDR1 SQVTM, CDR2 ANQGSEA. The V end lost 4 bases, the J end lost 4 bases, and 11 bases lay between the germline ends. TCR alpha and TCR beta cDNA libraries carrying sample barcodes and UMIs came from 5'RACE with constant-segment primers. TCRdb independently ran MiXCR on the 5' RACE reads; one entry per CDR3 protein. This table has around 390,000 distinct CDR3 sequences, approximately 15% appearing once. As to this clonotype: The target antigen is unknown.

Whole-study findings and limits: Most CD4+ clones that shrank were in CM and EM, while CD8+ ones turned up in EMRA.

The source material was PBMCs or a T cell subset sorted from them (not recorded which). V usage is TRBV29-1 and J usage is TRBJ1-5; unclear D gene. The receptor was derived from a man in his late teens or twenties who had mild COVID-19 (a few samples of this study predate the infection). Cell type and time point are not known. The CDR3 loop reads CSVAREANQPQHF. In DNA, the CDR3 is TGCAGCGTTGCCCGAGAAGCTAATCAGCCCCAGCATTTT. The full variable domain, with the rest looked up from reference TRBV29-1 and TRBJ1-5, is SAVISQKPSRDICQRGTSLTIQCQVDSQVTMMFWYRQQPGQSLTLIATANQGSEATYESGFVIDKFPISRPNLTFSTLTVSNMSPEDSSIYLCSVAREANQPQHFGDGTRLSIL.